This T cell receptor beta chain was documented in a study of metastatic and nonmetastatic thyroid tumors. The CDR3 is 16 residues long. With 9 bases clipped from V and 5 bases from J, the junction kept 16 bases outside the gene matches. Per germline, CDR1 LNHNV and CDR2 YYDKDF (reference sequence). TCRdb redid the clone calls on the PCR reads using MiXCR. The top ten clones hold about 10% of a sample with some 45,000 clones, 9.5% to 13% of them seen once. No patient received treatment before thyroid surgery. About this clone itself: This CDR3 is also generated by other DNA sequences in the sample.

This chain uses TRBV15 with TRBJ2-3, with 8 bases fitting TRBD2. This receptor was identified in a male donor with papillary thyroid cancer or a benign thyroid nodule (not recorded which). Some clones in this sample may be carry-over from other donors' samples. The sequenced sample was blood. DNA for the CDR3: TGTGCCACAAGGGGTCTAGCGGGCTTACAACAAGATACGCAGTATTTT. It specifies CATRGLAGLQQDTQYF.